Listed below are T cell receptor beta chains from one sample, sequenced in a study of T cell repertoires in cytomegalovirus infection. TCRdb reanalysed the reads using MiXCR and keeps one entry per CDR3 protein. The repertoire holds approximately 500,000 distinct CDR3 sequences, with approximately 26% as singletons. Material: PBMCs. The receptors were gathered from a human donor in good health (CMV status not recorded). Some clones in this sample may be carry-over from other donors' samples. The CDR3 runs from the conserved cysteine through the conserved F or W. The D gene is left open where the match is weak. Not all rows give a size; the values are once, few, many and, for expanded clones, a class.

abundance	d_gene	j_gene	v_gene	CDR3nt	CDR3aa
NA	TRBD1	TRBJ1-6	TRBV28	TGTGCCAGCAGTAACAGGGGGCGGTCACCCCTCCACTTT	CASSNRGRSPLHF
NA	NA	TRBJ2-7	TRBV4-3	TGCGCCAGCAGCCAAGCGAACCAGGACTACGAGCAGTACTTC	CASSQANQDYEQYF
NA	NA	TRBJ1-1	TRBV29-1	TGCAGCGTTAAACAGGTTAACACTGAAGCTTTCTTT	CSVKQVNTEAFF
NA	NA	TRBJ1-5	TRBV19	TGTGCCAGTAGTAAAGGGGGGGATCAGCCCCAGCATTTT	CASSKGGDQPQHF
NA	NA	TRBJ2-5	TRBV4-3	TGCGCCAGCAGCCGCGCTACGAACCAGGGGACGGGAGAGACCCAGTACTTC	CASSRATNQGTGETQYF
once	NA	TRBJ2-5	TRBV7-6	TGTGCCAGCAGCTTAGGTGGGGCCTTGGAGACCCAGTACTTC	CASSLGGALETQYF
NA	TRBD1	TRBJ1-4	TRBV30	TGTGCCTGGGGGACAGGGTATGAAAAACTGTTTTTT	CAWGTGYEKLFF
NA	TRBD2	TRBJ2-3	TRBV11-3	TGTGCCAGCAGCCCACTAAGCTTTAGCGGGAGAACAGATACGCAGTATTTT	CASSPLSFSGRTDTQYF
few	TRBD2	TRBJ2-1	TRBV24-1	TGTGCCACCATGGGAGCGGGAGCAAGAGATGAGCAGTTCTTC	CATMGAGARDEQFF
NA	NA	TRBJ2-3	TRBV29-1	TGCAGCGTTGGCAGGCAGAGCACAGATACGCAGTATTTT	CSVGRQSTDTQYF
NA	NA	TRBJ2-3	TRBV7-4	TGTGCCAGCAGCTTACGTCGTCTTTTAAGCACAGATACGCAGTATTTT	CASSLRRLLSTDTQYF
few	TRBD2	TRBJ2-2	TRBV6-2/TRBV6-3	TGTGCCAGCAGTCGTACCGGGACTACCACCGGGGAGCTGTTTTTT	CASSRTGTTTGELFF
few	TRBD2	TRBJ2-2	TRBV29-1	TGCAGCGTCCTCCCCCCTGCTAGCGGCTCGAACACCGGGGAGCTGTTTTTT	CSVLPPASGSNTGELFF
NA	NA	TRBJ2-1	TRBV27	TGTGCCAGCAGTTTTGGCAGGGCCAATGAGCAGTTCTTC	CASSFGRANEQFF
few	NA	TRBJ1-5	TRBV7-9	TGTGCCAGCAGCTTAGCGGGAAACGCGAATCAGCCCCAGCATTTT	CASSLAGNANQPQHF
many	TRBD2	TRBJ2-7	TRBV7-2	TGTGCCAGCAGCTTACGCGGGAGCGGTAACGAGCAGTACTTC	CASSLRGSGNEQYF
NA	TRBD1	TRBJ2-7	TRBV12-3/TRBV12-4	TGTGCCAGCAGCGCGACAGGGGGACTCTCCTACTACGAGCAGTACTTC	CASSATGGLSYYEQYF
NA	TRBD1	TRBJ2-7	TRBV6-5	TGTGCCAGCAGTCTGGGACAGCGCGAGCAGTACTTC	CASSLGQREQYF